This TCR beta chain appears in the sequencing data of a study of persistence of HIV-infected CD4 T cells. Cells were stimulated with CMV-infected fibroblast lysates at 10 ug/mL. CD40L/CD69 double-negative CD45RO-high memory CD4+ T cells were collected. Adults with HIV-1 started suppressive ART while chronically infected. From germline, CDR1 is SEHNR and CDR2 FQNEAQ (reference sequence). The ends were cut back, 6 bases at V and 5 bases at J, with 6 bases in the middle. The CDR3 length is 11 residues. Sequencing used immunoSEQ version 4 in survey mode. Profiled with immunoSEQ multiplex PCR; TCRdb holds only in-frame clones, not every one. The data hold 45,000 to 55,000 clones, with under 85% observed a single time. This clone was recorded once. The target antigen is unknown.

The chain recombines TRBV7-9 with TRBJ2-3, with D uncertain. The receptor comes from an adult man with HIV who was CMV-seropositive. Material: CD4+ T cells sorted from PBMCs after approximately 19-hour stimulation, obtained from a patient who received antiretroviral therapy. In nucleotides, the CDR3 is TGTGCCAGCAGTCGAAGAGATACGCAGTATTTT. Its translation: CASSRRDTQYF.